The rows below give T cell receptor beta chains drawn from one sample of a study of immune cell composition in non-small cell lung cancer. Profiling relied on immunoSEQ multiplex PCR, and the TCRdb table lists in-frame clones only, not all of them. The sample has 3,000 or so clones; approximately 85% are singletons. This sample was also put to use in a study of CD4 T cells in lung cancer.

The sequenced sample was lung tumor tissue. These receptors all come from a human donor with non-small cell lung cancer. Both conserved end residues are part of each CDR3. The D gene is left open where the match is weak. Part of the rows lack a size; the others show once, few, many or a class for expanded clones.

v_gene	j_gene	abundance	d_gene	CDR3aa	CDR3nt
TRBV28	TRBJ1-5	NA	TRBD1	CASIPGTGSNQPQHF	TGTGCCAGCATACCCGGGACAGGGAGCAATCAGCCCCAGCATTTT
TRBV7-9	TRBJ1-1	NA	NA	CASSLATGGWVTEAFF	TGTGCCAGCAGCTTAGCAACAGGCGGCTGGGTCACTGAAGCTTTCTTT
TRBV25-1	TRBJ2-1	few	NA	CASSELGGHTYNEQFF	TGTGCCAGCAGTGAATTGGGGGGTCACACCTACAATGAGCAGTTCTTC
TRBV28	TRBJ2-2	NA	TRBD1	CASRTTGQGATGELFF	TGTGCCAGCAGAACAACGGGACAGGGGGCCACCGGGGAGCTGTTTTTT
TRBV28	TRBJ1-1	NA	NA	CASTTSVRPGTEAFF	TGTGCCAGCACGACTTCAGTCCGGCCGGGCACTGAAGCTTTCTTT
TRBV18	TRBJ1-3	NA	TRBD1	CASSREMGQQEGNTIYF	TGTGCCAGCTCACGGGAAATGGGACAGCAGGAGGGAAACACCATATATTTT
TRBV18	TRBJ2-3	NA	TRBD1	CASTRLGQRTDTQYF	TGTGCCAGCACGAGGTTGGGACAGCGCACAGATACGCAGTATTTT
TRBV2	TRBJ2-2	NA	TRBD1	CASSEPGTGPHTGELFF	TGTGCCAGCAGTGAACCCGGGACAGGGCCCCACACCGGGGAGCTGTTTTTT
TRBV27	TRBJ2-6	once	TRBD1	CASSSGTGGSGANVLTF	TGTGCCAGCAGCTCCGGGACAGGGGGATCTGGGGCCAACGTCCTGACTTTC
TRBV2	TRBJ2-1	NA	NA	CASSRDHGEDDEQFF	TGTGCCAGCAGTCGAGACCACGGTGAGGATGATGAGCAGTTCTTC
TRBV7-6	TRBJ2-1	NA	TRBD2	CASSFSGGPYNEQFF	TGTGCCAGCAGCTTCAGCGGGGGACCCTACAATGAGCAGTTCTTC
TRBV2	TRBJ2-5	few	TRBD1	CASSEAGQGAWETQYF	TGTGCCAGCAGTGAAGCGGGACAGGGGGCATGGGAGACCCAGTACTTC
TRBV29-1	TRBJ2-2	few	TRBD2	CSVRLATRNTGELFF	TGCAGCGTAAGACTAGCGACGAGGAACACCGGGGAGCTGTTTTTT
TRBV6-1	TRBJ2-1	NA	TRBD1	CASRTGGGYNEQFF	TGTGCCAGCCGGACAGGGGGCGGATACAATGAGCAGTTCTTC
TRBV29-1	TRBJ2-3	NA	NA	CSSGAGDTQYF	TGCAGCTCTGGGGCGGGGGATACGCAGTATTTT
TRBV2	TRBJ1-6	NA	NA	CASSQQGFYNSPLHF	TGTGCCAGCAGTCAACAGGGATTTTATAATTCACCCCTCCACTTT
TRBV9	TRBJ2-5	NA	NA	CASSLGLAETQYF	TGTGCCAGCAGCTTGGGCCTAGCGGAGACCCAGTACTTC
TRBV5-4	TRBJ1-2	NA	TRBD1	CASSLAGQGASYGYTF	TGTGCCAGCAGCTTGGCCGGACAGGGAGCCTCCTATGGCTACACCTTC
TRBV7-2	TRBJ2-5	NA	TRBD2	CASSLMGGIQETQYF	TGTGCCAGCAGCTTGATGGGGGGGATCCAAGAGACCCAGTACTTC
TRBV9	TRBJ2-1	NA	NA	CASSASGSYNEQFF	TGTGCCAGCAGCGCCTCCGGGTCCTACAATGAGCAGTTCTTC
TRBV6-1	TRBJ1-3	NA	TRBD1	CAIGTGTPGNTIYF	TGTGCCATCGGGACAGGGACCCCTGGAAACACCATATATTTT
TRBV2	TRBJ1-3	NA	NA	CASSDAGAPSGNTIYF	TGTGCCAGCAGTGATGCGGGGGCCCCTTCTGGAAACACCATATATTTT
TRBV11-2	TRBJ2-3	NA	TRBD2	CASSVRTGSGGLKNTQYF	TGTGCCAGCAGCGTTAGGACGGGGTCGGGAGGACTGAAGAATACGCAGTATTTT
TRBV11-1	TRBJ2-7	NA	NA	CASSPSRVSYEQYF	TGTGCCAGCAGTCCGTCACGGGTATCCTACGAGCAGTACTTC
TRBV7-6	TRBJ2-3	once	TRBD1	CASNGQGSDTQYF	TGTGCCAGCAACGGACAGGGATCAGATACGCAGTATTTT
TRBV2	TRBJ2-7	NA	TRBD1	CASSKGRGQGYEQYF	TGTGCCAGCAGTAAGGGGCGGGGACAGGGCTACGAGCAGTACTTC
TRBV7-3	TRBJ2-3	NA	NA	CASSLTRAATDTQYF	TGTGCCAGCAGCTTAACAAGAGCGGCGACAGATACGCAGTATTTT
TRBV27	TRBJ1-6	once	NA	CASSFSGSPLHF	TGTGCCAGCAGTTTCAGTGGTTCACCCCTCCACTTT
TRBV29-1	TRBJ2-5	NA	NA	CSVGVDQETQYF	TGCAGCGTCGGAGTTGACCAAGAGACCCAGTACTTC
TRBV5-8	TRBJ2-5	NA	NA	CASSKGRATMGLETQYF	TGTGCCAGCAGCAAAGGACGCGCGACCATGGGGCTAGAGACCCAGTACTTC
TRBV7-3	TRBJ2-3	NA	NA	CASSSSGQTLSFSTDTQYF	TGTGCCAGCAGCAGTTCCGGACAGACCCTATCGTTTAGCACAGATACGCAGTATTTT
TRBV28	TRBJ2-7	large	TRBD2	CASSRSGSYEQYF	TGTGCCAGCAGCCGAAGCGGGAGCTACGAGCAGTACTTC
TRBV9	TRBJ2-2	NA	NA	CASSVGVTGELFF	TGTGCCAGCAGCGTAGGAGTAACCGGGGAGCTGTTTTTT
TRBV2	TRBJ1-3	once	NA	CASSTRGNTIYF	TGTGCCAGCAGTACTAGAGGAAACACCATATATTTT
TRBV2	TRBJ2-1	NA	TRBD2	CATGTSGTEQFF	TGTGCCACAGGGACTAGCGGGACTGAGCAGTTCTTC
TRBV5-5	TRBJ2-7	NA	NA	CASSRNQGHEQYF	TGTGCCAGCAGCCGAAACCAGGGGCACGAGCAGTACTTC
TRBV28	TRBJ1-1	NA	NA	CASSFRVWAFF	TGTGCCAGCAGTTTCAGGGTATGGGCTTTCTTT
TRBV7-8	TRBJ1-1	NA	TRBD1	CASSSGTGFVNTEAFF	TGTGCCAGCAGCTCGGGGACAGGTTTTGTGAACACTGAAGCTTTCTTT
TRBV25-1	TRBJ2-3	NA	NA	CASISADTQYF	TGTGCCAGCATCAGCGCAGATACGCAGTATTTT
TRBV5-1	TRBJ1-3	NA	NA	CASSSTPGNTIYF	TGCGCCAGCAGCTCGACACCTGGAAACACCATATATTTT
TRBV28	TRBJ2-1	NA	NA	CASSLMGASYEQFF	TGTGCCAGCAGTTTAATGGGAGCTAGCTATGAGCAGTTCTTC
TRBV27	TRBJ1-1	NA	TRBD1	CASRRDRGGTEAFF	TGTGCCAGCAGGCGAGACAGGGGGGGAACTGAAGCTTTCTTT
TRBV7-3	TRBJ2-7	NA	NA	CASSLNGGTEQYF	TGTGCCAGCAGCTTAAATGGGGGGACCGAGCAGTACTTC
TRBV4-1	TRBJ2-5	NA	TRBD1	CASRQDGGGTGGETQYF	TGCGCCAGCAGGCAAGATGGGGGCGGGACAGGAGGGGAGACCCAGTACTTC
TRBV15	TRBJ2-2	NA	TRBD1	CATSSESGTDTGELFF	TGTGCCACCAGCAGCGAAAGTGGGACAGACACCGGGGAGCTGTTTTTT
TRBV10-1	TRBJ2-7	once	NA	CASSEPTRDISTKQYF	TGCGCCAGCAGTGAACCTACCCGGGACATATCTACGAAGCAGTACTTC